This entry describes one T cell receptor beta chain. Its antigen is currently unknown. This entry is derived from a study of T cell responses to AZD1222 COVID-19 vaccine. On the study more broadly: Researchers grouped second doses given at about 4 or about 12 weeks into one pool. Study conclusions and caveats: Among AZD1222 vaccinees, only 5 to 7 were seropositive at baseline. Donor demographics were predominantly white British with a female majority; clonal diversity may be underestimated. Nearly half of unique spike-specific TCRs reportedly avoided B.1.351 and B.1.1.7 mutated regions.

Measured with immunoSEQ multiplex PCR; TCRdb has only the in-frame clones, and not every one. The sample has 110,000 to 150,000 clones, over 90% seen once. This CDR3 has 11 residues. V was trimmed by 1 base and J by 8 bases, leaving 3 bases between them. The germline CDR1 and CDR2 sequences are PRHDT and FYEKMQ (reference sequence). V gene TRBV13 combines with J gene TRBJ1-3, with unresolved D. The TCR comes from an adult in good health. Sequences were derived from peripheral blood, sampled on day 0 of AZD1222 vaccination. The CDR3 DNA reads TGTGCCAGCAGCTTAGTGGACACCATATATTTT. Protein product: CASSLVDTIYF. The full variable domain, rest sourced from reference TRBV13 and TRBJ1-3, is AAGVIQSPRHLIKEKRETATLKCYPIPRHDTVYWYQQGPGQDPQFLISFYEKMQSDKGSIPDRFSAQQFSDYHSELNMSSLELGDSALYFCASSLVDTIYFGEGSWLTVV.